A selection of T cell receptor beta chains follows, all from one sample in a study of identical twins. Each CDR3 protein gets one entry after TCRdb re-called the 5' RACE reads with MiXCR. The sample has 500,000 to 550,000 distinct CDR3 sequences; more than 20% are singletons. The data also belong to a second study, concerning yellow fever vaccine responses in identical twins.

What was sequenced was CD4+ T cells sorted from blood. These receptors were obtained from a woman aged 18 to 35 in good health. Each CDR3 is given with its conserved first and last residue. D genes are given only for firm matches. Only some rows state a clone size, as once, few, many or a class for expanded clones.

TRBJ2-5	few	TRBV18	.	14	TGTGCCAGCTCACCGACAACAGGGCTAGAGACCCAGTACTTC	CASSPTTGLETQYF
TRBJ2-5	.	TRBV20-1	TRBD2	16	TGCAGTGCTACCGGGACTAGCGGGAGTGAGGGGGAGACCCAGTACTTC	CSATGTSGSEGETQYF
TRBJ1-4	.	TRBV10-3	TRBD1	15	TGTGCCATCAGTGACCGGGCAGGGGGCGGTGAAAAACTGTTTTTT	CAISDRAGGGEKLFF
TRBJ2-3	.	TRBV20-1	TRBD2	15	TGCAGTGCTAGCCGGGCTAGCGGGAGTGCAGATACGCAGTATTTT	CSASRASGSADTQYF
TRBJ2-1	many	TRBV5-1	.	13	TGCGCCAGCAGCTTGGGTCTCTCCAATGAGCAGTTCTTC	CASSLGLSNEQFF
TRBJ2-3	.	TRBV15	TRBD2	17	TGTGCCACCAGCAGAGTAGTTGGCGGGGGGGCCACAGATACGCAGTATTTT	CATSRVVGGGATDTQYF
TRBJ2-2	.	TRBV10-1	TRBD1	15	TGCGCCAGCAGTGAGGGACAGGAAAATAAGGGGGAGCTGTTTTTT	CASSEGQENKGELFF
TRBJ2-3	few	TRBV5-5	.	14	TGTGCCAGCAGCTTGGGCGGGAAGACAGATACGCAGTATTTT	CASSLGGKTDTQYF
TRBJ1-4	few	TRBV5-1	TRBD1	17	TGCGCCAGCAGCTTGGCGGGGACAGGGGGACAGGCTGAAAAACTGTTTTTT	CASSLAGTGGQAEKLFF
TRBJ2-5	few	TRBV10-3	.	16	TGTGCCATCAGTGAGATCGGCGGATCGACCCAAGAGACCCAGTACTTC	CAISEIGGSTQETQYF
TRBJ1-6	.	TRBV12-3/TRBV12-4	.	13	TGTGCCAGCAGTTTAGGTCAGGTCTCACCCCTCCACTTT	CASSLGQVSPLHF
TRBJ2-5	.	TRBV14	.	13	TGTGCCAGCAACCTACTAGCCCAAGAGACCCAGTACTTC	CASNLLAQETQYF
TRBJ2-3	.	TRBV4-2	TRBD2	17	TGTGCCAGCAGCCAAGTCCCTAGCGGGGGTGCCACAGATACGCAGTATTTT	CASSQVPSGGATDTQYF
TRBJ2-1	few	TRBV6-1	.	16	TGTGCCAGCAGCCCTCCGCCCCATAAAGGGCTTAATGAGCAGTTCTTC	CASSPPPHKGLNEQFF
TRBJ2-3	.	TRBV4-2	TRBD2	18	TGTGCCAGCAGCCAAGCGAGCGGGGGATCAACTAGCACAGATACGCAGTATTTT	CASSQASGGSTSTDTQYF
TRBJ1-1	.	TRBV11-1	.	14	TGTGCCAGCAGCGCCCGGGCTATGAACACTGAAGCTTTCTTT	CASSARAMNTEAFF
TRBJ1-3	.	TRBV5-1	.	17	TGCGCCAGCAGCTTGGGGAGACTGCTTAGCTCTGGAAACACCATATATTTT	CASSLGRLLSSGNTIYF
TRBJ2-7	.	TRBV7-3	TRBD2	15	TGTGCCAGCAGCTTAGCTAGCGGGACCCCCTACGAGCAGTACTTC	CASSLASGTPYEQYF
TRBJ2-7	.	TRBV7-9	TRBD1	14	TGTGCCAGCAGCTGGGACAGAATCTCCTACGAGCAGTACTTC	CASSWDRISYEQYF
TRBJ2-1	.	TRBV6-5	TRBD1	15	TGTGCCAGCAGTTACCTGAAGACAGGGAACAATGAGCAGTTCTTC	CASSYLKTGNNEQFF
TRBJ2-5	.	TRBV13	.	16	TGTGCCAGCAGCTTTTGGGGGAGAGATGACCAAGAGACCCAGTACTTC	CASSFWGRDDQETQYF
TRBJ2-7	few	TRBV5-1	TRBD1	13	TGCGCCAGCAGCATGACAGGGTCCTACGAGCAGTACTTC	CASSMTGSYEQYF
TRBJ2-7	.	TRBV10-3	TRBD2	13	TGTGCCATCGGGACTAGCGGGTCCTACGAGCAGTACTTC	CAIGTSGSYEQYF
TRBJ2-1	few	TRBV12-3/TRBV12-4	TRBD2	13	TGTGCCAGCAGTCCGCTAGCGGGAGGGGGGCAGTTCTTC	CASSPLAGGGQFF
TRBJ2-3	few	TRBV7-9	.	14	TGTGCCAGCAGCTCTTTACTAGGCACAGATACGCAGTATTTT	CASSSLLGTDTQYF
TRBJ1-1	.	TRBV20-1	.	13	TGCAGTGCTAGGAGTGAGATGAACACTGAAGCTTTCTTT	CSARSEMNTEAFF
TRBJ2-1	.	TRBV12-3/TRBV12-4	TRBD2	15	TGTGCCAGCAGCCCCCTAGCGGGAGCCTCGAATGAGCAGTTCTTC	CASSPLAGASNEQFF
TRBJ2-7	.	TRBV5-1	.	16	TGCGCCAGCAGCTTGGACACGTCGGTGCGGGCCTACGAGCAGTACTTC	CASSLDTSVRAYEQYF
TRBJ2-2	.	TRBV12-3/TRBV12-4	TRBD2	15	TGTGCCAGCAGTATCGGACTAGCGAGGACCGGGGAGCTGTTTTTT	CASSIGLARTGELFF
TRBJ2-1	.	TRBV5-1	.	13	TGCGCCAGCAGCTTGGACCGCAGGGGTGAGCAGTTCTTC	CASSLDRRGEQFF
TRBJ2-1	few	TRBV20-1	.	17	TGCAGTGCTAGCTTACCCGGTAGGAAAACCTTTTCCAATGAGCAGTTCTTC	CSASLPGRKTFSNEQFF
TRBJ1-1	few	TRBV4-1	.	19	TGCGCCAGCAGCCAAGATAGTGCCCCCCGGGCCCGAGGGAACACTGAAGCTTTCTTT	CASSQDSAPRARGNTEAFF
TRBJ2-3	.	TRBV6-1	.	16	TGTGCCATAGCCCGGGGTAGAGCGCCAAGCACAGATACGCAGTATTTT	CAIARGRAPSTDTQYF
TRBJ2-1	few	TRBV20-1	.	15	TGCAGTGCTAGAAGTCAGAGGAGCTTCTACAATGAGCAGTTCTTC	CSARSQRSFYNEQFF
TRBJ2-1	few	TRBV9	.	17	TGTGCCAGCAGCCCCCATCTATCGGGAGTCGGAGGGAATGAGCAGTTCTTC	CASSPHLSGVGGNEQFF
TRBJ2-7	few	TRBV24-1	TRBD1	16	TGTGCCACCAGTGCCGCCCCGGGACAGGGGACCTACGAGCAGTACTTC	CATSAAPGQGTYEQYF
TRBJ1-1	few	TRBV12-3/TRBV12-4	.	13	TGTGCCAGCAGTTTTAAGGCAAACACTGAAGCTTTCTTT	CASSFKANTEAFF
TRBJ1-2	.	TRBV12-3/TRBV12-4	.	15	TGTGCCAGCACCCTAACTCCGGACAGCCGCTATGGCTACACCTTC	CASTLTPDSRYGYTF
TRBJ1-1	many	TRBV7-9	.	13	TGTGCCAGCAGCTTAGCAGTGGGAACTGAAGCTTTCTTT	CASSLAVGTEAFF
TRBJ2-7	few	TRBV5-6	TRBD2	18	TGTGCCAGCAGCTTGCTATCAATAGCGGGACGCCCCTCCTACGAGCAGTACTTC	CASSLLSIAGRPSYEQYF
TRBJ2-3	.	TRBV7-3	.	14	TGTGCCAGCAGCTTTAAGAGCCCCACAGATACGCAGTATTTT	CASSFKSPTDTQYF
TRBJ2-7	.	TRBV25-1	TRBD2	18	TGTGCCAGCAGTGAAGGGCTAGCGGGAGCCAGTACAACCTACGAGCAGTACTTC	CASSEGLAGASTTYEQYF
TRBJ2-1	few	TRBV7-8	.	12	TGTGCCAGCAGCCCCAAACACAATGAGCAGTTCTTC	CASSPKHNEQFF
TRBJ2-1	.	TRBV6-5	.	15	TGTGCCAGCAGTTACGGGGTGGCGAGAAACAATGAGCAGTTCTTC	CASSYGVARNNEQFF
TRBJ2-1	few	TRBV6-1	TRBD1	15	TGTGCCAGCAGGGTCGGACAGGGCCTCTACAATGAGCAGTTCTTC	CASRVGQGLYNEQFF
TRBJ2-5	.	TRBV4-1	.	17	TGCGCCAGCAGCCAAGAAAAACCCTTTGGGGCGGAAGAGACCCAGTACTTC	CASSQEKPFGAEETQYF
TRBJ1-5	once	TRBV6-6	TRBD1	12	TGTGCCGGCGGGACAGCAAATCAGCCCCAGCATTTT	CAGGTANQPQHF
TRBJ2-6	.	TRBV20-1	.	17	TGCAGTGCTAGAGATCTTTACAGGACCTCTGGGGCCAACGTCCTGACTTTC	CSARDLYRTSGANVLTF
TRBJ2-7	few	TRBV7-2	TRBD2	15	TGTGCCAGCAGCCCTTCGAGCGGGACTCAATACGAGCAGTACTTC	CASSPSSGTQYEQYF
TRBJ1-2	many	TRBV12-3/TRBV12-4	TRBD1	14	TGTGCCAGCAGTTCCAGGACAGGGGGCTATGGCTACACCTTC	CASSSRTGGYGYTF